This T cell receptor beta chain came from a study of blood T cell repertoires in COVID-19. Across the whole study: The United States, Italy and Spain were the sources of the acute and convalescent COVID-19 samples. The cDNA or gDNA used as material had been derived from T cells, B-cell-depleted T cells, or PBMCs.

The CDR3 contains 15 residues. V was pared by 3 bases and J by 2 bases, with 13 bases between. Looked up from germline, CDR1 is SNHLY and CDR2 is FYNNEI. One Seattle source followed patients from active infection through their disease course. In the original analysis: It was from reference gene primer amplification that nucleated cell counts were estimated. Some clones are missing from TCRdb's copy, which holds only in-frame ones; the method was immunoSEQ multiplex PCR. From that table come the V and J calls and clone size; the DNA was used to work out D and trimming. The sample has approximately 47,000 clones, approximately 90% seen once.

The V call is TRBV2, the J call TRBJ2-5; perhaps TRBD1 as D (7 bases). The sequence came from a woman older than 75 with COVID-19, enrolled during active disease. The material sequenced was peripheral blood. As DNA, the CDR3 is TGTGCCAGCAGTGAGTTGCAGGGGGGTCAAGAGACCCAGTACTTC. Translated: CASSELQGGQETQYF.